Included here is one T cell receptor (beta chain) sequence, with context. One end of the junction does not line up with germline, which may come from a read error. This record belongs to a study of cytomegalovirus exposure and HLA in healthy donors. Both 60 Vbeta primers and 13 Jbeta primers went into the PCR. Produced via immunoSEQ multiplex PCR; TCRdb's table is partial and in-frame only. The sample has under 200,000 clones; around 80% are singletons. The CDR3 extends over 16 amino acids. Germline V gives CDR1 SGHRS, CDR2 YFSETQ. This sequence was found in a woman aged 45-65 years in good health and CMV-seropositive. The rearrangement uses TRBV5-1 and TRBJ2-6, with 9 bases identical to TRBD2. Sequencing was carried out using PBMCs. The CDR3 protein is CASSFSGSSGANGLTF. In DNA, the CDR3 is TGCGCCAGCAGTTTTAGCGGGAGCTCTGGGGCCAACGGCCTGACTTTC.